The sequence of this TCR beta chain was determined in a study of molecular identifiers for immune sequencing clone quantification. Making the bulk TCR libraries relied on previously described methods and listed TCR primers. TCRdb reprocessed the PCR reads via MiXCR and lists one record per CDR3 protein. The sample lists under 800,000 distinct CDR3 sequences, less than 30% occurring once. The CD8+CD4-CCR7+CD45RA+ phenotype defined the sorted naive CD8 T cells. V shed 1 base, J shed 9 bases, and the junction held 10 bases outside the gene matches. CDR3 size: 15 residues. Germline values: CDR1 LGHDT, CDR2 YNNKEL (reference sequence).

This rearrangement joins TRBV3-1 to TRBJ1-2, with 8 bases that match TRBD1. This clonotype was sampled from a human donor in good health. Some libraries in this study had Jurkat cell RNA spiked in. The material sequenced was naive CD8+ T cells from blood, with Jurkat cell RNA spiked in. The subset was: FACS-sorted CD8+CD4-CCR7+CD45RA+ naive T cells. The CDR3 bases are TGTGCCAGCAGCCAAGTGGACAGGGAAGTATGGCGCTACACCTTC. Translating gives CASSQVDREVWRYTF.